Described below is a single TCR beta chain sequence and its context. This sample stems from a study of technical replicates of blood from a handful of donors. TCRdb keeps only in-frame clones here, not all; method: immunoSEQ multiplex PCR. The table lists over 90,000 clones, around 95% of them singletons. Germline assignment: CDR1 LGHNA and CDR2 YNFKEQ. V lost 0 bases, J lost 4 bases, and 5 bases stayed unmatched. CDR3 length: 15 residues. The sequencing sample was made of T cells isolated from PBMCs. The gene calls are TRBV4-2 and TRBJ1-2, with TRBD1 identical over 7 bases. The TCR originated in a human donor in good health. The CDR3 loop is CASSQDWDSSYGYTF. CDR3 nucleotide sequence: TGTGCCAGCAGCCAAGATTGGGACAGTTCCTATGGCTACACCTTC.